This T cell receptor (beta chain) was sequenced in a study of cytomegalovirus exposure and HLA in healthy donors. Study information: Some 85 million unique TCRs, all from HLA-typed donors, were included in an early release of the data.

PCR used 60 Vbeta primers and 13 Jbeta primers. Method: immunoSEQ multiplex PCR; TCRdb's copy keeps in-frame clones and lacks some. The table has 120,000 or so clones, around four fifths seen once. CDR1 and CDR2 (germline): SGHTA, FQGNSA. This CDR3 region has 16 residues. Trimming cost V 2 bases and J 5 bases, with 15 bases left between them. Sequenced: PBMCs. The receptor's source is a male donor in good health and CMV-seropositive. V and J are TRBV7-2 and TRBJ2-2, with D perhaps matching TRBD1 (7 bases). In DNA, the CDR3 is TGTGCCAGCAGCTTAAACGGACAGGCGGGAACCGGGGAGCTGTTTTTT. Translating gives CASSLNGQAGTGELFF.